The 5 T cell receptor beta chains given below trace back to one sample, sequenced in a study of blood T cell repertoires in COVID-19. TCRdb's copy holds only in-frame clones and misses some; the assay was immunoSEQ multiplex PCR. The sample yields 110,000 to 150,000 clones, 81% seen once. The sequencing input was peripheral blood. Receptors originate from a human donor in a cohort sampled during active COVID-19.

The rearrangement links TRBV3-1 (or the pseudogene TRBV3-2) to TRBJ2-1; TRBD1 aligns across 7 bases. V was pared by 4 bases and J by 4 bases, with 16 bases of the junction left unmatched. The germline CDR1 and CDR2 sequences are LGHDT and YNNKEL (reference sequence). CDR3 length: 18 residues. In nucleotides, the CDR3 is TGTGCCAGCAGCCCCCACAGACAGGGTGGGAAAATATACAATGAGCAGTTCTTC. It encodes CASSPHRQGGKIYNEQFF.

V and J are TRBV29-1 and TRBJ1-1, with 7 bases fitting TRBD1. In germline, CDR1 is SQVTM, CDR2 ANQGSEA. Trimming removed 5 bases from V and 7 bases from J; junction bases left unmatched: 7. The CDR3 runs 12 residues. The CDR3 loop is CSVKRQGGEAFF. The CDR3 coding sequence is TGCAGCGTTAAACGACAGGGCGGTGAAGCTTTCTTT.

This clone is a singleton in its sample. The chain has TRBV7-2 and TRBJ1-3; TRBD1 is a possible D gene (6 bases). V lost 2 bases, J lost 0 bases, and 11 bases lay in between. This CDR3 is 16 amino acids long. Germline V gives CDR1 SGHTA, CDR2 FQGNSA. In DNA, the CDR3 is TGTGCCAGCAGCTTACGGGGGGGCGGCTCTGGAAACACCATATATTTT. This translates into CASSLRGGGSGNTIYF.

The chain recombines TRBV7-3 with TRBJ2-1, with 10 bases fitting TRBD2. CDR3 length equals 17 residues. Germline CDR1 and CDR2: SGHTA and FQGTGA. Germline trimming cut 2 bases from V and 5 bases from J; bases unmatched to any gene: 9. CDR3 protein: CASSLRIAGGGNNEQFF. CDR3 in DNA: TGTGCCAGCAGCTTACGGATAGCGGGAGGTGGCAACAATGAGCAGTTCTTC.

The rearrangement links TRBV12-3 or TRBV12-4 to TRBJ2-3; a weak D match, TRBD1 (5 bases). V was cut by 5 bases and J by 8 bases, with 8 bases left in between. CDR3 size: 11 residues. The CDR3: CASSPGPTQYF. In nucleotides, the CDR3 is TGTGCCAGCAGTCCAGGGCCTACGCAGTATTTT.